This T cell receptor (beta chain) derives from a study of cytomegalovirus exposure and HLA in healthy donors. The wider study: Within an early data release were about 90 million unique TCRs drawn from HLA-typed donors. The Caucasian-associated ancestry cluster held over 80% of roughly 400 genotyped donors.

Amplification used 60 Vbeta primers and 13 Jbeta primers. Data came from immunoSEQ multiplex PCR; TCRdb stores just in-frame clones and leaves some out. This table holds about 90,000 clones, approximately 64% found once. Findings and limits, study-wide: As was reported, the classifier diagnosed cytomegalovirus status with high specificity and sensitivity.

Concerning this clone: As yet, its antigen is unknown.

Germline CDR1 reads MDHEN; CDR2 reads SYDVKM. V was trimmed by 1 base and J by 1 base, leaving 4 bases between them. The CDR3 consists of 13 residues. The sequence came from a woman in her forties or fifties in good health and CMV-seropositive. This sequence joins TRBV28 and TRBJ1-1; D gene unclear. Sequencing used PBMCs. The chain's CDR3 is CASSLSGNTEAFF. For the CDR3, the DNA is TGTGCCAGCAGTTTATCAGGGAACACTGAAGCTTTCTTT.